One and the same sample provided the 31 T cell receptor beta chains below, sequenced in a study of technical replicates of blood from a handful of donors. TCRdb's copy holds only in-frame clones and misses some; the assay was immunoSEQ multiplex PCR. Counted here are roughly 60,000 clones, 70% to 90% occurring once; the ten biggest clones make up 5% to 6%. Sequences were obtained from PBMCs. All receptors come from a human donor in good health. Some clones in this sample may be carry-over from other donors' samples.

This sequence joins TRBV5-1 and TRBJ1-1; the D is unclear. The germline V and J ends were trimmed by 1 base and 5 bases, with 12 bases remaining between them. The CDR3 is 14 amino acids. CDR1 and CDR2 from the germline V gene are SGHRS and YFSETQ. CDR3 sequence reads: CASSLTSARTEAFF. The CDR3 DNA reads as TGCGCCAGCAGCTTGACTTCTGCCCGAACTGAAGCTTTCTTT.

The V call is TRBV4-1, the J call TRBJ1-1; D perhaps matches TRBD1 (6 bases). The CDR3 length is 14 residues. V lost 4 bases to trimming and J lost 7 bases, with 16 bases between them. Germline V gene sequence: CDR1 MGHRA, CDR2 YSYEKL. CDR3 amino acids: CASSPPRQVLEAFF. CDR3 DNA sequence: TGCGCCAGCAGCCCCCCACGACAGGTCCTTGAAGCTTTCTTT.

V and J are TRBV15 and TRBJ2-1; unclear D gene. This CDR3 region has 14 residues. Trimming stripped 6 bases from V and 0 bases from J, with 9 bases between. Germline CDR1 and CDR2: LNHNV and YYDKDF (reference sequence). The CDR3: CATRMESSYNEQFF. Here the CDR3 DNA reads TGTGCCACCAGGATGGAGAGCTCCTACAATGAGCAGTTCTTC.

This sequence joins TRBV4-3 and TRBJ2-3; TRBD2 matches 7 bases. The V gene end was trimmed by 1 base and the J gene end by 2 bases; junction bases not matched to a gene: 9. The CDR3 length is 17 residues. Per germline, CDR1 LGHNA and CDR2 YSLEER. The CDR3 here is CASSQGVSSGATDTQYF. CDR3 bases: TGCGCCAGCAGCCAAGGGGTATCTAGCGGAGCCACAGATACGCAGTATTTT.

The chain employs TRBV11-2 and TRBJ2-1; 9 bases line up with TRBD2. Trimming removed 5 bases from V and 5 bases from J; junction bases left unmatched: 13. This CDR3 is built from 17 residues. Per the germline V gene, CDR1 is SGHAT and CDR2 is FQNNGV. The CDR3 protein is CASSVGRGGALDNEQFF. Written as DNA, the CDR3 is TGTGCCAGCAGCGTGGGGCGGGGGGGAGCTCTGGACAATGAGCAGTTCTTC.

The chain has TRBV7-9 and TRBJ2-7; possibly TRBD1 for D (6 bases). The CDR3 consists of 15 residues. Germline values: CDR1 SEHNR, CDR2 FQNEAQ (reference sequence). Deletions cut 5 bases from V and 2 bases from J, with 16 bases between. CDR3 in amino acids: CASSPGAGGAYEQYF. The DNA of the CDR3 is TGTGCCAGCAGCCCAGGGGCGGGCGGAGCCTACGAGCAGTACTTC.

The chain has TRBV19 and TRBJ2-3, with 9 bases matching TRBD2. V lost 3 bases and J lost 3; bases outside the gene matches: 4. Germline-derived CDR1 and CDR2 are LNHDA and SQIVND (reference sequence). The CDR3 is made up of 15 amino acids. CDR3 residues: CASSIRGGATDTQYF. CDR3 DNA sequence: TGTGCCAGTAGTATTCGCGGGGGGGCTACAGATACGCAGTATTTT.

This clone occurred a few times. This chain joins TRBV10-2 and TRBJ2-7; the D gene is possibly TRBD2 (6 bases). Trimming took off 7 bases at V and 4 bases at J, with 14 bases between the two ends. Germline V gene lookup returns CDR1 WSHSY and CDR2 SAAADI. This CDR3 spans 13 amino acids. DNA of the CDR3: TGCGCCAGCACCGGATTCGGGAGTTACGAGCAGTACTTC. Translation gives CASTGFGSYEQYF.

The gene calls are TRBV15 and TRBJ1-2; 8 nucleotides agree with TRBD1. Germline trimming cut 1 base from V and 4 bases from J; bases unmatched to any gene: 8. CDR3 length: 16 amino acids. From germline, CDR1 is LNHNV and CDR2 YYDKDF (reference sequence). CDR3 loop: CATSRGRTGWGYGYTF. CDR3 bases: TGTGCCACCAGCAGAGGAAGGACAGGGTGGGGCTATGGCTACACCTTC.

The gene calls are TRBV25-1 and TRBJ1-6; TRBD1 matches at 9 bases. J was trimmed by 10 bases and V by 8 bases; bases with no gene match: 6. This CDR3 has 13 residues. Germline values: CDR1 MGHDK, CDR2 SYGVNS. The CDR3 DNA reads as TGTGCCAGCCGGGGACAGGGTTGGTCACCCCTCCACTTT. This sequence encodes CASRGQGWSPLHF.

The CDR3 loop reads CAISPDGTGSGYTF. The DNA for the CDR3 is TGTGCCATCAGTCCGGACGGGACAGGGAGTGGCTACACCTTC. The V call is TRBV10-3, the J call TRBJ1-2, with 9 bases matching TRBD1. The V segment lost 5 bases and the J segment 7 bases; nucleotides outside the gene matches: 8. Per germline, CDR1 ENHRY and CDR2 SYGVKD. CDR3 length: 14 residues.

This sequence joins TRBV7-9 and TRBJ2-3; 12 positions match TRBD2. Germline CDR1 reads SEHNR; CDR2 reads FQNEAQ (reference sequence). Trimming took 6 bases from V and 5 from J; bases not matched to a gene: 0. This CDR3 is built from 13 residues. The CDR3 DNA reads TGTGCCAGCAGGGGACTAGCGGGAGATACGCAGTATTTT. Protein: CASRGLAGDTQYF.

The rearrangement links TRBV9 to TRBJ2-5; 8 bases match TRBD2. Germline-derived CDR1 and CDR2 are SGDLS and YYNGEE. The V gene end was trimmed by 2 bases and the J gene end by 7 bases; junction bases not matched to a gene: 10. The CDR3 consists of 15 residues. Here the CDR3 reads CASSVISGKGGTQYF. The CDR3 coding sequence is TGTGCCAGCAGCGTGATTAGCGGGAAAGGGGGGACCCAGTACTTC. Together with reference TRBV9 and TRBJ2-5, the CDR3 gives the full variable domain: DSGVTQTPKHLITATGQRVTLRCSPRSGDLSVYWYQQSLDQGLQFLIQYYNGEERAKGNILERFSAQQFPDLHSELNLSSLELGDSALYFCASSVISGKGGTQYFGPGTRLLVL.

The chain uses TRBV10-3 and TRBJ1-3; D is uncertain. The germline CDR1 and CDR2 sequences are ENHRY and SYGVKD. This CDR3 is 17 amino acids long. Trimming left V 5 bases short and J 4 bases short, with 21 bases between. In DNA form, the CDR3 reads TGTGCCATCAGTCGATTACCGAACTCTCTGAGGGGAAACACCATATATTTT. This sequence encodes CAISRLPNSLRGNTIYF.

This clone was seen once. The CDR3 DNA follows: TGTGCCAGCCGGGACAGAGAGACAGATACGCAGTATTTT. Translating it yields CASRDRETDTQYF. The J gene is TRBJ2-3, the V gene TRBV6-5; 7 bases are a match to TRBD1. The V gene's germline CDR1 is MNHEY and CDR2 SVGAGI. CDR3 length: 13 residues. V shed 8 bases, J shed 3 bases, and the junction held 5 bases outside the gene matches.

The genes are TRBV7-2 and TRBJ2-5, with 8 bases identical to TRBD2. The CDR3 consists of 14 residues. Germline CDR1 and CDR2: SGHTA and FQGNSA. Trimming cost V 5 bases and J 5 bases; bases outside gene matches: 7. CDR3 sequence reads: CASSPSGRGETQYF. CDR3 nucleotide sequence: TGTGCCAGCAGCCCGAGCGGGAGAGGCGAGACCCAGTACTTC.

The chain couples TRBV12-5 to TRBJ2-2; D remains unclear. The CDR3 has 15 residues. The V gene lost 3 bases and the J gene lost 7 bases, with 15 bases spanning the gap. In germline, CDR1 is LGHNT, CDR2 FRNRAP. The CDR3 coding sequence is TGTGCTAGTGGTTTATCAACCCAGCCGGGCGGGGAGCTGTTTTTT. Protein: CASGLSTQPGGELFF.

The rearrangement uses TRBV4-3 and TRBJ2-2, with D maybe TRBD2 (6 bases). From germline, CDR1 is LGHNA and CDR2 YSLEER. With 0 bases removed from V and 4 bases from J, the gap between germline ends came to 6 bases. This CDR3 region has 14 residues. The CDR3 reads CASSQEGGTGELFF. CDR3 DNA: TGCGCCAGCAGCCAAGAGGGAGGCACCGGGGAGCTGTTTTTT.

The CDR3 spells CASSPTTGGEQYF. The CDR3 DNA reads TGTGCCAGCAGCCCCACAACAGGGGGCGAGCAGTACTTC. This chain uses TRBV9 with TRBJ2-7; 8 bases align to TRBD1. V gave up 4 bases and J gave up 6 bases; unmatched junction bases: 6. The CDR3 spans 13 residues. CDR1 SGDLS and CDR2 YYNGEE come from the germline V gene.

The chain recombines TRBV7-2 with TRBJ2-7, with TRBD2 identical over 7 bases. The CDR3 loop spans 14 amino acids. Germline CDR1 and CDR2: SGHTA and FQGNSA. V dropped 0 bases and J dropped 3; count of bases not matched to a gene: 2. This CDR3 is CASSLAGGNYEQYF. CDR3 nucleotide sequence: TGTGCCAGCAGCTTAGCGGGAGGGAACTACGAGCAGTACTTC. The full variable domain, with the rest looked up from reference TRBV7-2 and TRBJ2-7, is GAGVSQSPSNKVTEKGKDVELRCDPISGHTALYWYRQSLGQGLEFLIYFQGNSAPDKSGLPSDRFSAERTGGSVSTLTIQRTQQEDSAVYLCASSLAGGNYEQYFGPGTRLTVT.

V is TRBV5-4 and J is TRBJ1-6; TRBD1 aligns across 8 bases. Germline V CDR1 and CDR2: SGHNT, YYREEE (reference sequence). The CDR3 sequence is 14 residues long. V gave up 5 bases and J gave up 6 bases; unmatched junction bases: 4. CDR3 region: CASRNDRGNSPLHF. The CDR3 DNA is TGTGCCAGCAGAAATGACAGGGGTAATTCACCCCTCCACTTT.

The V and J genes are TRBV7-2 and TRBJ2-2; 11 bases fit TRBD2. With V trimmed by 6 bases and J by 5 bases, 11 bases remained unmatched. Germline V gene lookup returns CDR1 SGHTA and CDR2 FQGNSA. This CDR3 spans 17 amino acids. The CDR3 sequence: CASRLGASGRRTGELFF. In DNA form, the CDR3 reads TGTGCCAGCAGACTGGGGGCTAGCGGGAGGAGGACCGGGGAGCTGTTTTTT.

The V call is TRBV6-6, the J call TRBJ2-3; possible D gene TRBD1, 6 bases. The CDR3 is 15 amino acids. V gave up 7 bases and J gave up 6 bases, with 20 bases separating them. Looked up from germline, CDR1 is MNHNY and CDR2 is SVGAGI (reference sequence). As DNA, the CDR3 is TGTGCCAGCATTGGGGGCCGAATTAGCATCGATACGCAGTATTTT. Translation: CASIGGRISIDTQYF.

This clone occurred once. The chain has TRBV30 and TRBJ2-5; 8 nucleotides match TRBD1. The CDR3 is made up of 15 amino acids. J gave up 6 bases and V 2 bases, and 11 bases lay outside the gene matches. The germline CDR1 and CDR2 sequences are GTSNPN and SVGIG (reference sequence). The CDR3 DNA is TGTGCCTGGAGTCACAACACGGACAGGGAACAGACCCAGTACTTC. It is translated as CAWSHNTDREQTQYF.

The chain uses TRBV7-9 and TRBJ2-1, with TRBD1 matching 7 bases. Germline V gene lookup returns CDR1 SEHNR and CDR2 FQNEAQ (reference sequence). J lost 5 bases, V lost 2 bases, and 12 bases had no gene match. The CDR3 is 17 amino acids. CDR3 residues: CASSLQTGRHRDNEQFF. CDR3 in DNA: TGTGCCAGCAGCTTACAGACAGGGAGACATAGAGACAATGAGCAGTTCTTC.

The chain uses TRBV19 and TRBJ2-5; 12 bases line up with TRBD2. The CDR3 is made up of 14 amino acids. Germline trimming cut 7 bases from V and 4 bases from J; bases unmatched to any gene: 4. Germline CDR1 reads LNHDA; CDR2 reads SQIVND (reference sequence). The CDR3 DNA reads TGTGCCAGTAAGGGGGGACTAGCGGGAGAGACCCAGTACTTC. It codes for CASKGGLAGETQYF.

J is TRBJ1-4 and V is TRBV19, with 8 bases matching TRBD1. Germline V gives CDR1 LNHDA, CDR2 SQIVND (reference sequence). This CDR3 contains 16 residues. V shed 5 bases, J shed 3 bases, and the junction held 8 bases outside the gene matches. CDR3 loop: CASSLTRTGSNEKLFF. The CDR3 region has the DNA TGTGCCAGTAGTTTAACACGGACAGGGTCTAATGAAAAACTGTTTTTT.

V usage is TRBV27 and J usage is TRBJ2-5, with TRBD2 as a possible D gene (5 bases). Trimming stripped 6 bases from V and 1 base from J, with 9 bases between. This CDR3 is built from 13 residues. Germline V gives CDR1 MNHEY, CDR2 SMNVEV (reference sequence). Here the CDR3 reads CASRPGIQETQYF. CDR3 DNA: TGTGCCAGCAGGCCCGGGATCCAAGAGACCCAGTACTTC.

This chain uses TRBV10-3 with TRBJ2-3; D may be TRBD2 (6 bases). Trimming cost V 0 bases and J 1 base, with 8 bases left between them. Looked up from germline, CDR1 is ENHRY and CDR2 is SYGVKD. This CDR3 is 15 amino acids long. The CDR3, as DNA: TGTGCCATCAGTGAGTCGCAGCGGGGCACAGATACGCAGTATTTT. Amino acid sequence: CAISESQRGTDTQYF.

In DNA, the CDR3 is TGTGCCAGCAGCTTATTTGGGCGGGAGGTCGCCACAGATACGCAGTATTTT. This codes for CASSLFGREVATDTQYF. The chain joins TRBV7-8 to TRBJ2-3, with 8 bases lining up with TRBD2. Germline V gene lookup returns CDR1 SGHVS and CDR2 FQNEAQ. This CDR3 has 17 residues. The junction had 9 bases not matched to a gene; V was cut back by 2 bases and J by 2 bases.

The rearrangement joins TRBV6-5 to TRBJ2-4, with a weak D call TRBD2 (5 bases). Trimming stripped 0 bases from V and 0 bases from J, with 9 bases between. Looked up from germline, CDR1 is MNHEY and CDR2 is SVGAGI. The CDR3 runs 16 residues. The CDR3 reads CASSYSSGLAKNIQYF. The CDR3 DNA reads TGTGCCAGCAGTTACTCGTCGGGATTAGCCAAAAACATTCAGTACTTC.